This T cell receptor (beta chain) emerged from a study of blood T cell repertoires in COVID-19 (TCRdb year 2020). In the study overall: The collaborator samples originated in the United States, Italy and Spain and spanned the acute and convalescent phases of COVID-19. The material from the prospective study consisted of cDNA or gDNA derived from T cells, B-cell-depleted T cells, or PBMCs. Deeply sampled blood TCRbeta repertoires from subjects exposed to, actively infected with, or recovered from COVID-19 were included in the dataset. A freely available public database, intended as a resource for researchers studying the immune response to SARS-CoV-2, is where the repertoires were released. The samples were drawn from two sources: the first 160 participants of the ongoing ImmuneRACE study, and over 950 subjects contributed by 6 global collaborators. A de-identified subject ID, COVID-19 status, age in years and sex were almost always included in the sample metadata. HLA class I and class II types, where available, came from metadata supplied by the sample provider rather than from assay-based typing. The research as a whole found: How much clinical and demographic metadata was included differed by source and by participant, and the metadata was provided uncurated.

The CDR3 goes from the cysteine to the phenylalanine over 15 residues. Only CDR3 DNA remains: 45 bases, in frame from the first base. Relative to germline, V is missing 0 bases and J is missing 3 bases, with 2 bases of the junction outside any gene match. The germline V gene gives CDR1 as SGHAT and CDR2 as FQNNGV. Comment on this clone: There is no known antigen for this receptor. No base quality values were provided; no much bigger clone lies one nucleotide off.

The collaborating institutions used their own protocols to collect whole blood in K2EDTA tubes. Collaborator samples were shipped for TCRbeta analysis as frozen whole blood, isolated PBMCs, or DNA extracted from either sample type. TCRbeta CDR3 regions were amplified from genomic DNA by means of the immunoSEQ Assay, a bias-controlled multiplex PCR. The original pipeline was this. Within the assay, amplification of reference gene primers was used to estimate how many nucleated cells each sample contained. To quantify the absolute abundance of each unique TCRbeta CDR3 rearrangement, sequence reads were collapsed and filtered. For each sample, productive Simpson clonality was calculated as the square root of Simpson's diversity index across productive rearrangements. TCRdb re-hosts the immuneACCESS table, in-frame sequences only. Its copies lack some clones; in the studies checked, an unresolved V gene accounts for under half of them, and the cause for the rest is not known. The V and J calls and clone size come from that table; D and trimming were worked out from the DNA. The sample table records about 66,000 clones; around 83% of these occur just once. Of the sample, approximately 7% falls within the top ten clones.

The source of this sequence is a man aged 50 to 59 with active COVID-19. Here the chain combines TRBV11-2 and TRBJ2-3, and TRBD2 aligns with 8 junction nucleotides. The sequencing input was peripheral blood. The CDR3 reads as follows: CASSLDGGRTDTQYF. The nucleotides are TGTGCCAGCAGCTTAGACGGCGGGAGGACAGATACGCAGTATTTT.